This note documents a single T cell receptor beta chain sequence. Profiled with immunoSEQ multiplex PCR; TCRdb holds only in-frame clones, not every one. Here the sample spans hundreds of thousands of clones, 95% being singletons. This sample is drawn from a study of shared T cell receptors in the human thymus. CDR3 length: 16 amino acids. Unmatched junction bases numbered 6, after V lost 1 base and J lost 4 bases. The V gene's germline CDR1 is SSHAT and CDR2 FNYEAQ (reference sequence). What was sequenced was thymocytes. This TCR derives from a human donor. The chain joins TRBV7-7 to TRBJ2-1, with 8 bases that match TRBD2. CDR3 DNA sequence: TGTGCCAGCAGCTTAGGAACCAGCGGGAGATACAATGAGCAGTTCTTC. It encodes CASSLGTSGRYNEQFF.